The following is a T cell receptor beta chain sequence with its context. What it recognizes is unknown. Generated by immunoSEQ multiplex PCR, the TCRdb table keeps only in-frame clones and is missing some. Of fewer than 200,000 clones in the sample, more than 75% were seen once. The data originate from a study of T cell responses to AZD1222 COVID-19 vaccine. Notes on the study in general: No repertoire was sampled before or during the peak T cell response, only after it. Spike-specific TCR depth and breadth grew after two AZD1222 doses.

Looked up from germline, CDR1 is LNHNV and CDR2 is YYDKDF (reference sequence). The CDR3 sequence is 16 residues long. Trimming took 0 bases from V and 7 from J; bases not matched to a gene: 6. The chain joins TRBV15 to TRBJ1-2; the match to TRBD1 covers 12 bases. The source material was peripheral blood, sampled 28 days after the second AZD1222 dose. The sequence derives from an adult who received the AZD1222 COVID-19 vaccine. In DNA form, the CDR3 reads TGTGCCACCAGCAGAGATCAGGGACAGGGGGCCACTGGCTACACCTTC. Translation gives CATSRDQGQGATGYTF.